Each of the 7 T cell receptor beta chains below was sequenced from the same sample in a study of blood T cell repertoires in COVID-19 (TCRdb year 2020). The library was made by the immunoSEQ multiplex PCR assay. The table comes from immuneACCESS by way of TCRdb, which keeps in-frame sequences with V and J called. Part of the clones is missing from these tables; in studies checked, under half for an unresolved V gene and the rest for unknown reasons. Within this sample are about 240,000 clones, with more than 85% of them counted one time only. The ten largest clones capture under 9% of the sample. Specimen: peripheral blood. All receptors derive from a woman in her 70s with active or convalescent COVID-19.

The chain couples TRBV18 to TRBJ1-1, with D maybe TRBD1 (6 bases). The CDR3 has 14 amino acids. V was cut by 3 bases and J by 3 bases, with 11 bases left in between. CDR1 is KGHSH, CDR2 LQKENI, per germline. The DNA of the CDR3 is TGTGCCAGCTCACCGATGGACAGCCACACTGAAGCTTTCTTT. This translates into CASSPMDSHTEAFF.

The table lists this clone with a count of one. DNA of the CDR3: TGTGCCAGCAGTGTTATCATTAGCGGAGGAAGGTACAATGAGCAGTTCTTC. It encodes CASSVIISGGRYNEQFF. V usage is TRBV27 and J usage is TRBJ2-1; possibly TRBD2 for D (6 bases). The CDR3 has 17 residues. Trimming pared 5 bases from V and 4 bases from J, leaving 21 bases between. The germline gives CDR1 MNHEY, CDR2 SMNVEV (reference sequence).

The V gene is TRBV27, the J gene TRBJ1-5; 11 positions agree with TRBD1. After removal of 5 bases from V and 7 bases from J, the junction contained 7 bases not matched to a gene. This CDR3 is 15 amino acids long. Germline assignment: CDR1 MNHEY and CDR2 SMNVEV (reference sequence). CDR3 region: CASSGGTGGSQPQHF. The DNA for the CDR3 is TGTGCCAGCAGTGGGGGGACAGGGGGAAGCCAGCCCCAGCATTTT.

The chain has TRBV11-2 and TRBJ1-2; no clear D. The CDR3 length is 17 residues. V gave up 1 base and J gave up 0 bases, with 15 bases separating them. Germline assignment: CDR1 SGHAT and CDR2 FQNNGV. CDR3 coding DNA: TGTGCCAGCAGCTTAGGACACCTGGGTACATCTAACTATGGCTACACCTTC. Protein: CASSLGHLGTSNYGYTF.

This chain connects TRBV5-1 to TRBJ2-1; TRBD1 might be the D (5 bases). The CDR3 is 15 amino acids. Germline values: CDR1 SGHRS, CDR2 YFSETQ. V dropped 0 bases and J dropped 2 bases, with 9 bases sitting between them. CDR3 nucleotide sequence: TGCGCCAGCAGCTTGGCTAGGGGCGCCTACAATGAGCAGTTCTTC. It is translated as CASSLARGAYNEQFF.

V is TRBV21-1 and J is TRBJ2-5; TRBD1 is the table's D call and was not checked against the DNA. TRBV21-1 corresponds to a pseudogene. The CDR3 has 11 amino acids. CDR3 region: CASSNRPTQYF. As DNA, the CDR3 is TGTGCCAGCAGCAACAGGCCTACCCAGTACTTC.

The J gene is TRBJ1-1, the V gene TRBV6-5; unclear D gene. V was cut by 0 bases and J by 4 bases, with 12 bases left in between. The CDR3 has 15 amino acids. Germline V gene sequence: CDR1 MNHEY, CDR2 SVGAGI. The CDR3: CASSYSRTLSTEAFF. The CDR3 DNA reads TGTGCCAGCAGTTACTCGCGCACGCTTAGCACTGAAGCTTTCTTT.